These 7 T cell receptor beta chains were all obtained from the same sample, sequenced in a study of T-cell reconstitution after alpha-beta-depleted transplantation in children. Unique molecular identifiers were incorporated into the prepared TCRbeta library. TCRdb re-analysed the PCR reads in MiXCR, keeping a single row per CDR3 protein. The sample consists of around 200,000 distinct CDR3 sequences, under 13% of them appearing once. This specimen consisted of PBMCs, obtained before TCRalphabeta/CD19-depleted stem cell transplant. The receptors were gathered from a child younger than two with acute myeloid leukemia, due to receive a stem cell transplant.

This clonotype came up a few times. The chain joins TRBV28 to TRBJ1-1; D may be TRBD1 (6 bases). This CDR3 has 12 amino acids. Trimming removed 4 bases at V and 12 bases at J, with 15 bases between. Germline V gene sequence: CDR1 MDHEN, CDR2 SYDVKM. The CDR3 nucleotides are TGTGCCAGCAGTTCCACCCACAGGGTGACTTTCTTT. Translating it yields CASSSTHRVTFF. Looking up the rest from reference TRBV28 and TRBJ1-1 gives the full variable domain: DVKVTQSSRYLVKRTGEKVFLECVQDMDHENMFWYRQDPGLGLRLIYFSYDVKMKEKGDIPEGYSVSREKKERFSLILESASTNQTSMYLCASSSTHRVTFFGQGTRLTVV.

This clonotype has at least ten counts. The chain joins TRBV12-3 or TRBV12-4 to TRBJ2-5; possibly TRBD2 for D (7 bases). The V gene lost 4 bases and the J gene lost 2 bases, with 11 bases spanning the gap. This CDR3 comprises 14 residues. CDR3 sequence: CASSSGRGQETQYF. CDR3 DNA: TGTGCCAGCAGTTCTGGGAGGGGGCAAGAGACCCAGTACTTC.

This clonotype was seen ten or more times. The CDR3 DNA follows: TGTGCCAGCAGTTCAGGGGGGAGCAATCAGCCCCAGCATTTT. Its protein product is CASSSGGSNQPQHF. V usage is TRBV12-3 or TRBV12-4 and J usage is TRBJ1-5; 7 bases are a match to TRBD1. This CDR3 is 14 amino acids long. The V and J ends lost 4 bases and 1 base, in that order; junction bases with no gene match: 1.

This clonotype occurred many times. The J gene is TRBJ2-3, the V gene TRBV7-8, with TRBD2 identical over 15 bases. Unmatched junction bases numbered 6, after V lost 5 bases and J lost 3 bases. Germline V gene sequence: CDR1 SGHVS, CDR2 FQNEAQ. This CDR3 region has 17 residues. The CDR3, as DNA: TGTGCCAGCAGCCCTCGGACTAGCGGGAGGGTGACAGATACGCAGTATTTT. This translates into CASSPRTSGRVTDTQYF.

This clonotype was seen at least ten times. The CDR3 DNA reads TGCAGCGTTGACAGGACTAGCAATTACAATGAGCAGTTCTTC. Its translation: CSVDRTSNYNEQFF. The genes are TRBV29-1 and TRBJ2-1, with 8 bases lining up with TRBD2. The V gene end was trimmed by 3 bases and the J gene end by 4 bases; junction bases not matched to a gene: 5. Germline loops: CDR1 SQVTM, CDR2 ANQGSEA. There are 14 residues in the CDR3.

In this sample, this clonotype turned up many times. This chain joins TRBV5-6 and TRBJ2-7; weak D call: TRBD1 (6 bases). This CDR3 has 13 amino acids. The germline V gene has CDR1 SGHDT and CDR2 YYEEEE. Trimming took off 4 bases at V and 2 bases at J, with 10 bases between the two ends. The CDR3 sequence: CASSQGHTYEQYF. The DNA for the CDR3 is TGTGCCAGCAGCCAGGGACATACCTACGAGCAGTACTTC.

In this sample, this clonotype turned up a few times. In DNA, the CDR3 is TGTGCCAGCAGCTCCTTTTTGGAGCAGTACTTC. It codes for CASSSFLEQYF. This rearrangement joins TRBV7-2 to TRBJ2-7, with unresolved D. In germline, CDR1 is SGHTA, CDR2 FQGNSA. The CDR3 runs to 11 residues. With 4 bases removed from V and 7 bases from J, the gap between germline ends came to 8 bases.